The T cell receptor (beta chain) described here comes from a study of blood T cell repertoires in COVID-19. Background on the study: From T cells, B-cell-depleted T cells, or PBMCs came the material, which was cDNA or gDNA.

Trimming took 4 bases from V and 4 from J; bases not matched to a gene: 4. The CDR3 has 14 residues. From germline, CDR1 is SGHKS and CDR2 YYEKEE (reference sequence). Clones were read by immunoSEQ multiplex PCR, and TCRdb kept only the in-frame ones, dropping some. The repertoire holds 100,000 to 150,000 clones, around 90% seen once, with around 1.9% in the top ten. J is TRBJ1-4 and V is TRBV5-5, with 7 positions matching TRBD1. This TCR came from a man aged 50-60 years with COVID-19, enrolled during active disease. The specimen was peripheral blood. Written as DNA, the CDR3 is TGTGCCAGCAGCCCGAGGGACAGTAATGAAAAACTGTTTTTT. Protein: CASSPRDSNEKLFF.